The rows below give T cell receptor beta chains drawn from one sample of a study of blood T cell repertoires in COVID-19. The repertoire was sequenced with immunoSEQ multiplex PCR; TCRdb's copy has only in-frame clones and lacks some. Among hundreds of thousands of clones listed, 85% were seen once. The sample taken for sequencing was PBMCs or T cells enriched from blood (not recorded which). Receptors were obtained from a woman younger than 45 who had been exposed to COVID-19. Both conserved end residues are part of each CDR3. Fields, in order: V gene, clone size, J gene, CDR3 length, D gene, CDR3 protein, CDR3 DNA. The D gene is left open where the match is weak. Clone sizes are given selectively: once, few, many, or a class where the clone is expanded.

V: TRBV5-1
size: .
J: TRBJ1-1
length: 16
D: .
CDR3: CASKAPVTGRGTEAFF
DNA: TGCGCCAGCAAGGCCCCAGTAACAGGGCGAGGCACTGAAGCTTTCTTT

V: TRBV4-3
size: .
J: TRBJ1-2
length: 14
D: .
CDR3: CASSQGGSNYGYTF
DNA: TGCGCCAGCAGCCAAGGAGGTTCTAACTATGGCTACACCTTC

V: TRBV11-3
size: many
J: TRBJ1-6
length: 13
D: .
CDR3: CASSSNTNSPLHF
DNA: TGTGCCAGCAGCTCGAACACTAATTCACCCCTCCACTTT

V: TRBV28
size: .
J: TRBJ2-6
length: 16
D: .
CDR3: CASSPDSPSGANVLTF
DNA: TGTGCCAGCAGTCCCGACAGCCCCTCTGGGGCCAACGTCCTGACTTTC

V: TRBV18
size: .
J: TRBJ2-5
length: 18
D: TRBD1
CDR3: CASSPKGQGALNRETQYF
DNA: TGTGCCAGCTCACCAAAGGGACAGGGGGCCTTAAATCGGGAGACCCAGTACTTC

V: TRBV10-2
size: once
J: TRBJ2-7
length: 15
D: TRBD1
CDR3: CASHDPGTGPYEQYF
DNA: TGCGCCAGTCATGATCCCGGGACAGGCCCCTACGAGCAGTACTTC

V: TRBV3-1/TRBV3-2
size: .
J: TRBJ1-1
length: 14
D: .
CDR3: CASSQMREDTEAFF
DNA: TGTGCCAGCAGCCAAATGAGGGAGGATACTGAAGCTTTCTTT

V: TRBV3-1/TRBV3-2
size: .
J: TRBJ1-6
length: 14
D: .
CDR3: CASSQGQRGSPLHF
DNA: TGTGCCAGCAGCCAAGGCCAGCGGGGTTCACCCCTCCACTTT

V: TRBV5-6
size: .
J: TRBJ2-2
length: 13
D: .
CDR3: CASSLRGPGELFF
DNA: TGTGCCAGCAGCTTAAGGGGTCCCGGGGAGCTGTTTTTT

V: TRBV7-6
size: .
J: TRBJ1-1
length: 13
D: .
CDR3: CASSLGGGIEAFF
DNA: TGTGCCAGCAGCTTAGGGGGGGGAATTGAAGCTTTCTTT

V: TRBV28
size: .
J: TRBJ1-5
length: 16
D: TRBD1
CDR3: CASRTQGFYSNQPQHF
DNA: TGTGCCAGCAGGACACAGGGGTTTTATAGCAATCAGCCCCAGCATTTT

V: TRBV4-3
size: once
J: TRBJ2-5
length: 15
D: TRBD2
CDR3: CASSQDISGGSTQYF
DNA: TGCGCCAGCAGCCAAGATATCAGCGGGGGGAGCACCCAGTACTTC

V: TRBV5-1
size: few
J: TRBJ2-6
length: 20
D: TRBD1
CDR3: CASSLEKLTGPTSGANVLTF
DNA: TGCGCCAGCAGCTTGGAGAAGTTGACAGGGCCGACTTCTGGGGCCAACGTCCTGACTTTC

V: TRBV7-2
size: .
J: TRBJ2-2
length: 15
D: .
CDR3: CASSSLSGSTGELFF
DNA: TGTGCCAGCAGCTCCCTAAGCGGTTCCACCGGGGAGCTGTTTTTT

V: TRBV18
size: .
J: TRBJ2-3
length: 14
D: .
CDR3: CASSPDYQADTQYF
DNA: TGTGCCAGCTCACCAGACTATCAGGCGGATACGCAGTATTTT

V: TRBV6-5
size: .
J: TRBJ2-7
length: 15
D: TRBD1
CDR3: CASSLFGQGAYEQYF
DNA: TGTGCCAGCAGTTTGTTCGGACAGGGCGCCTACGAGCAGTACTTC

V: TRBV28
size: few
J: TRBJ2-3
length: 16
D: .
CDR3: CASSSLIAVGTDTQYF
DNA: TGTGCCAGCAGTTCCCTGATAGCGGTTGGGACAGATACGCAGTATTTT

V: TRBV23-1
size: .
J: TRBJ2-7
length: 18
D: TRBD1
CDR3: CASSHRTGLPRPSYEQYF
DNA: TGCGCCAGCAGCCACCGGACAGGGTTACCAAGGCCCTCCTACGAGCAGTACTTC